This entry lists 8 T cell receptor beta chains sequenced from one sample in a study of regulatory T cells in long-lasting Graves disease. Sequencing libraries for TCR beta were prepared with iRepertoire HTBI primers and Arm-PCR of CDR3 regions. Using its own MiXCR run on the multiplex PCR reads, TCRdb lists one record per CDR3 protein. The sample holds approximately 400,000 distinct CDR3 sequences, about 15% seen once. Time point here: newly diagnosed GD, antithyroid drugs for less than 3 months. Following extraction of RNA from PBMCs, that RNA was used to make the TCR library. The same data also contributed to another study, on T cells in Graves' hyperthyroidism and ophthalmopathy.

Here the sequenced sample was peripheral blood mononuclear cells (PBMCs), taken at new diagnosis, from a patient treated with antithyroid drugs. These receptors came from a woman aged 35 to 49 with Graves disease.

The gene calls are TRBV10-3 and TRBJ1-5; 8 bases line up with TRBD1. CDR1 and CDR2 (germline): ENHRY, SYGVKD. The CDR3 loop spans 13 amino acids. V dropped 5 bases and J dropped 5; count of bases not matched to a gene: 2. The CDR3 DNA follows: TGTGCCATCAGTACACAGGGGGATCAGCCCCAGCATTTT. Amino acids: CAISTQGDQPQHF.

This clonotype was picked up many times. This rearrangement joins TRBV15 to TRBJ2-1, with D unclear. Germline values: CDR1 LNHNV, CDR2 YYDKDF (reference sequence). Trimming took off 2 bases at V and 2 bases at J, with 4 bases between the two ends. This CDR3 region has 13 residues. The CDR3 loop reads CATSRPAYNEQFF. Here the CDR3 DNA reads TGTGCCACCAGCAGACCGGCCTACAATGAGCAGTTCTTC.

This clonotype was found many times. The V call is TRBV7-8, the J call TRBJ2-2, with TRBD2 identical over 7 bases. The J segment lost 0 bases and the V segment lost 6 bases, leaving 7 bases of the junction unmatched. CDR3 length: 16 amino acids. The V gene's germline CDR1 is SGHVS and CDR2 FQNEAQ. The CDR3 sequence is CASSSIAGANTGELFF. CDR3 nucleotide sequence: TGTGCCAGCAGTTCTATAGCGGGCGCGAACACCGGGGAGCTGTTTTTT.

This clonotype was observed many times. The genes are TRBV6-1 and TRBJ1-1; no clear D gene. There are 14 residues in the CDR3. Per germline, CDR1 MNHNS and CDR2 SASEGT. With 6 bases removed from V and 5 bases from J, the gap between germline ends came to 16 bases. The CDR3 bases are TGTGCCAGCAGGGGTAGGGCCCCGAATACTGAAGCTTTCTTT. It translates to CASRGRAPNTEAFF.

The genes are TRBV5-6 and TRBJ2-1, with TRBD2 identical over 9 bases. V shed 4 bases, J shed 4 bases, and the junction held 12 bases outside the gene matches. The CDR3 extends over 17 amino acids. The germline V gene has CDR1 SGHDT and CDR2 YYEEEE. CDR3 sequence: CASSPVAGGGVYNEQFF. The CDR3 nucleotides read TGTGCCAGCAGCCCCGTGGCGGGGGGGGGGGTATACAATGAGCAGTTCTTC.

This clonotype was observed many times. The chain has TRBV10-2 and TRBJ2-2; D possibly corresponds to TRBD2 (6 bases). The V end was cut by 6 bases, the J end by 4 bases, with 15 bases between. Germline CDR1 reads WSHSY; CDR2 reads SAAADI. This CDR3 is built from 15 residues. The CDR3 sequence is CASRSTRSGTGELFF. The CDR3 bases are TGCGCCAGCAGATCGACTAGATCGGGCACCGGGGAGCTGTTTTTT.

This clonotype was observed at least ten times. The chain carries TRBV5-1 and TRBJ2-1; TRBD2 agrees at 13 bases. The trim removed 4 bases at V and 2 bases at J, leaving 6 bases unmatched. Germline CDR1 is SGHRS and CDR2 is YFSETQ. There are 17 residues in the CDR3. CDR3 bases: TGCGCCAGCAGCGGGGGACTAGCGGGATCAACCTACAATGAGCAGTTCTTC. Residues: CASSGGLAGSTYNEQFF. Together with reference TRBV5-1 and TRBJ2-1, the CDR3 gives the full variable domain: KAGVTQTPRYLIKTRGQQVTLSCSPISGHRSVSWYQQTPGQGLQFLFEYFSETQRNKGNFPGRFSGRQFSNSRSEMNVSTLELGDSALYLCASSGGLAGSTYNEQFFGPGTRLTVL.

J is TRBJ2-7 and V is TRBV6-9; TRBD1 is a possible D gene (6 bases). Trimming cost V 3 bases and J 5 bases, with 17 bases left between them. The V gene's germline CDR1 is MNHGY and CDR2 SVAAGI. The CDR3 consists of 15 residues. The CDR3 DNA reads TGTGCCAGCAGTTACGTGCAGGGGAATCGGAACGAGCAGTACTTC. Protein product: CASSYVQGNRNEQYF.